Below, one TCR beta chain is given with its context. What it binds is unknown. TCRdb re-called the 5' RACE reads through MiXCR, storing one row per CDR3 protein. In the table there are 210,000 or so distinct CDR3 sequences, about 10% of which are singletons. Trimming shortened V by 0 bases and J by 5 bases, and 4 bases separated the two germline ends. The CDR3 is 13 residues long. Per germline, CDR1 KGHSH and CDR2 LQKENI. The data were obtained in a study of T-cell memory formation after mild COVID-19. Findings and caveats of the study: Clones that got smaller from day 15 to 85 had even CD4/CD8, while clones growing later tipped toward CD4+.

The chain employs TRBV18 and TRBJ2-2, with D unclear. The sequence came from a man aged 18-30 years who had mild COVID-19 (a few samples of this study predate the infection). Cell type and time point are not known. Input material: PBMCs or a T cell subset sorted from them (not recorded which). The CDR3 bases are TGTGCCAGCTCACCACCGAGTACCGGGGAGCTGTTTTTT. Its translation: CASSPPSTGELFF.